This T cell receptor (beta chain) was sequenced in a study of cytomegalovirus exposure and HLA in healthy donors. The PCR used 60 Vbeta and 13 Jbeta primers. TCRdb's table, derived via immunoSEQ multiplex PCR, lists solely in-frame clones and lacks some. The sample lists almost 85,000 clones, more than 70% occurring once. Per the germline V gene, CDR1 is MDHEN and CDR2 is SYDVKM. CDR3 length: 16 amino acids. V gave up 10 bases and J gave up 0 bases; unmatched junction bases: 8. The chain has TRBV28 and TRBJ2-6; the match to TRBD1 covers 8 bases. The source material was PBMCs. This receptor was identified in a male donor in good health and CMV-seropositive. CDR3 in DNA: TGTGCCATCCAGACAGGGGTTTTCTCTGGGGCCAACGTCCTGACTTTC. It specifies CAIQTGVFSGANVLTF.